This TCR beta chain was captured in a study of blood T cell repertoires in COVID-19. This CDR3 region has 14 residues. The V gene lost 8 bases and the J gene lost 6 bases, with 20 bases spanning the gap. The germline CDR1 and CDR2 sequences are LGHDT and YNNKEL (reference sequence). Authors' analysis steps: Reference gene primer amplification gave nucleated cell count estimates. The assay was immunoSEQ multiplex PCR, and TCRdb's table has in-frame clones only and misses some. V and J calls and clone size follow that table, whereas D and trimming were derived from the DNA. The sample records about 340,000 clones, 85% to 90% being singletons.

Source material: peripheral blood. This receptor was obtained from a woman between 50 and 59 years old with COVID-19, enrolled during active disease. The gene calls are TRBV3-1 (or the pseudogene TRBV3-2) and TRBJ2-7; tentatively, D is TRBD2 (7 bases). This CDR3 reads CASGKGGGAGEQYF. DNA of the CDR3: TGTGCCAGCGGCAAGGGGGGGGGCGCGGGCGAGCAGTACTTC.